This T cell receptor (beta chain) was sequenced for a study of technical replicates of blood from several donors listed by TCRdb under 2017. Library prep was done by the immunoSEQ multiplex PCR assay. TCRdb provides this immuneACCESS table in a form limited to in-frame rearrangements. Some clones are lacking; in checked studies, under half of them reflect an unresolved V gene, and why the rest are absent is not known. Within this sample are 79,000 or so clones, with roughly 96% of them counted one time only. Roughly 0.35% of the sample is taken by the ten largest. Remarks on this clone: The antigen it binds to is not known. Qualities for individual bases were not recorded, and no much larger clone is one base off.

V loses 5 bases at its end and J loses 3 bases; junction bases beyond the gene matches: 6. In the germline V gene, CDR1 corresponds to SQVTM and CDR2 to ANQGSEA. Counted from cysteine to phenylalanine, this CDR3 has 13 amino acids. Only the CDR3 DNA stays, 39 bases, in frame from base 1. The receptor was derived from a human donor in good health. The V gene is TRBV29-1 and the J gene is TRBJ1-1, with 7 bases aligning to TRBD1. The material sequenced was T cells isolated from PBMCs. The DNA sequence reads TGCAGCGTTCAGACAGGGAGGTACACTGAAGCTTTCTTT. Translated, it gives CSVQTGRYTEAFF.